This T cell receptor beta chain is from a study of blood T cell repertoires in COVID-19. The overall study: COVID-19 samples, acute and convalescent, were from the United States, Italy and Spain. Sources were T cells, B-cell-depleted T cells, or PBMCs; the material itself was cDNA or gDNA.

TCRdb's table, derived via immunoSEQ multiplex PCR, lists solely in-frame clones and lacks some. The profile covers 250,000 to 350,000 clones, with around nine tenths appearing a single time and about 5.5% taken by the ten largest. Clinical history reported by participants formed the basis on which cohorts were assigned. In Cohort 3, a recovered donor had either two negative PCRs, clearance, or symptom resolution. Sample: PBMCs or T cells enriched from blood (not recorded which). This clonotype originated in a woman aged 40-49 years who had recovered from COVID-19.

This CDR3 is CASSRTALTDTQYF. The CDR3 DNA follows: TGTGCCAGCAGCCGGACAGCCCTCACAGATACGCAGTATTTT. The chain combines TRBV7-9 with TRBJ2-3, with TRBD1 as a possible D gene (6 bases). Trimming took 5 bases from V and 2 from J, leaving 11 bases between them. Germline CDR1 and CDR2: SEHNR and FQNEAQ (reference sequence). The CDR3 contains 14 residues.